Described below is a single T cell receptor (beta chain) sequence and its context. These data belong to a study of technical replicates of blood from a few donors. This CDR3 spans 17 amino acids. Per the germline V gene, CDR1 is SGHVS and CDR2 is FNYEAQ. V shed 5 bases, J shed 0 bases, and the junction held 12 bases outside the gene matches. This table comes from immunoSEQ multiplex PCR, and its TCRdb copy is limited to in-frame clones, with some not included. The table records more than 90,000 clones, approximately 95% of them present only once. Specimen: T cells isolated from PBMCs. The receptor comes from a human donor in good health. V usage is TRBV7-6 and J usage is TRBJ1-1; 7 bases match TRBD1. The CDR3 spells CASSPQQGSNLNTEAFF. CDR3 bases: TGTGCCAGCAGCCCCCAACAGGGGTCGAATCTGAACACTGAAGCTTTCTTT. The variable domain in full, with the rest retrieved from reference TRBV7-6 and TRBJ1-1, is GAGVSQSPRYKVTKRGQDVALRCDPISGHVSLYWYRQALGQGPEFLTYFNYEAQQDKSGLPNDRFSAERPEGSISTLTIQRTEQRDSAMYRCASSPQQGSNLNTEAFFGQGTRLTVV.